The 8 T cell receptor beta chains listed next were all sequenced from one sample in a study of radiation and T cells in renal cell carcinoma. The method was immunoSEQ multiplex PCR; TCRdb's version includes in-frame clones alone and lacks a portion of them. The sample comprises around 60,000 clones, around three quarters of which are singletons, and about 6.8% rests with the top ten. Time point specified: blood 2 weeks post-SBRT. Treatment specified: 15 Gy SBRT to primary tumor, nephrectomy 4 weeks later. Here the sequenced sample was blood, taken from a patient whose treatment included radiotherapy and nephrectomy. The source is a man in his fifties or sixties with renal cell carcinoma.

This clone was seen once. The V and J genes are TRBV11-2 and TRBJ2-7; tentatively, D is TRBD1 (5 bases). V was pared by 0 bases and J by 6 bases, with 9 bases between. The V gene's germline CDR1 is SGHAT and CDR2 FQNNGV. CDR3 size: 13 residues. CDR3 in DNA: TGTGCCAGCAGCTTAGACAGGGTCGGCGAGCAGTACTTC. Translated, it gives CASSLDRVGEQYF.

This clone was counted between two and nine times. The CDR3 nucleotides read TGCAGCGGGACAGAGAACACTGAAGCTTTCTTT. It yields the protein CSGTENTEAFF. The gene calls are TRBV20-1 and TRBJ1-1, with TRBD1 matching 7 bases. This CDR3 comprises 11 residues. Germline V gene data show CDR1 as DFQATT and CDR2 as SNEGSKA (reference sequence).

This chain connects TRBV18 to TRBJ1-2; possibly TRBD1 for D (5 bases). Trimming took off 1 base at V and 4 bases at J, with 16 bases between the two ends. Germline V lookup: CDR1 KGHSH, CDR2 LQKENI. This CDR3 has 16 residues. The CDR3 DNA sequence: TGTGCCAGCTCACCACTTGCAGGGACGCCGGTCTATGGCTACACCTTC. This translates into CASSPLAGTPVYGYTF. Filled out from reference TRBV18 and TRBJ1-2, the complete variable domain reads NAGVMQNPRHLVRRRGQEARLRCSPMKGHSHVYWYRQLPEEGLKFMVYLQKENIIDESGMPKERFSAEFPKEGPSILRIQQVVRGDSAAYFCASSPLAGTPVYGYTFGSGTRLTVV.

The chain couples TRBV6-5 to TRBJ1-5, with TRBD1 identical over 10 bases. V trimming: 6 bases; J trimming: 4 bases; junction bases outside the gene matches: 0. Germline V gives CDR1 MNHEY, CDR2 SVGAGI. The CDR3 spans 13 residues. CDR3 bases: TGTGCCAGCAGGGGACAGGGGAATCAGCCCCAGCATTTT. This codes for CASRGQGNQPQHF.

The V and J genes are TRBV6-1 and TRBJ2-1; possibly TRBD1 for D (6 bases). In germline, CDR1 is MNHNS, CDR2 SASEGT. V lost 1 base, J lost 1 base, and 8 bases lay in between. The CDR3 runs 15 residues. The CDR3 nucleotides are TGTGCCAGCAGTGAAGTAGGGGGATCCTACAATGAGCAGTTCTTC. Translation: CASSEVGGSYNEQFF.

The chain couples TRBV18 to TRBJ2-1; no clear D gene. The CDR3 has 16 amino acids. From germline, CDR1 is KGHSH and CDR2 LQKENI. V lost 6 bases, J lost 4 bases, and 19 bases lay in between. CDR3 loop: CASSLRPLHEYNEQFF. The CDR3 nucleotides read TGTGCCAGCTCCCTCCGCCCTCTTCACGAATACAATGAGCAGTTCTTC. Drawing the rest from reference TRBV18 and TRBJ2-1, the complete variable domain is NAGVMQNPRHLVRRRGQEARLRCSPMKGHSHVYWYRQLPEEGLKFMVYLQKENIIDESGMPKERFSAEFPKEGPSILRIQQVVRGDSAAYFCASSLRPLHEYNEQFFGPGTRLTVL.

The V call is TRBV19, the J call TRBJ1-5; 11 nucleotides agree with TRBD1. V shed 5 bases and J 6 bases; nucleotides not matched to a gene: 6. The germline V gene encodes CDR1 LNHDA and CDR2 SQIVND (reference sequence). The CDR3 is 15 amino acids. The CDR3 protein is CASSASGTGGQPQHF. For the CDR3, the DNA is TGTGCCAGTAGTGCCTCCGGGACAGGGGGTCAGCCCCAGCATTTT.

The DNA for the CDR3 is TGCGCCAGCGCCCAAGTCGGGGGAGATTTCACAGATACGCAGTATTTT. Protein: CASAQVGGDFTDTQYF. The chain is built from TRBV5-1 and TRBJ2-3; D is perhaps TRBD2 (6 bases). The germline V gene has CDR1 SGHRS and CDR2 YFSETQ. V lost 7 bases, J lost 2 bases, and 20 bases lay in between. This CDR3 region has 16 residues.